What follows describes a single TCR beta chain. Antigen unknown. This sample is part of a study of vaccination and CD4 T cells after COVID-19. Treatment indicated: roughly 11-day PBMC culture with coronavirus spike peptide pools or control peptides (ViraFEST assay). Prior to the COVID-19 pandemic (2011-2018), the unexposed donor's CD4+ T cells were collected. At days 3 and 7, half the medium was exchanged for fresh IL-2 medium. These CD4+ T cells came from roughly nine-day cultures by negative selection. Sequencing of cultured CD4+ T cell DNA used the Oncomine TCR Beta short-read assay. In TCRdb, the PCR reads were re-called with MiXCR into one record per CDR3 protein. The sample lists several thousand distinct CDR3 sequences; 40% to 50% were seen once. The CDR3 consists of 16 residues. The germline CDR1 and CDR2 sequences are SEHNR and FQNEAQ (reference sequence). The junction had 11 bases not matched to a gene; V was cut back by 5 bases and J by 6 bases.

This TCR came from a human donor in good health. The sequencing sample was made of CD4+ T cells from blood, cultured in vitro. This chain uses TRBV7-9 with TRBJ2-7; TRBD1 matches at 12 bases. The DNA of the CDR3 is TGTGCCAGCAGCCCCCCGGGACAGGGGGCGGTCGGCGAGCAGTACTTC. Its translation: CASSPPGQGAVGEQYF.